These 13 T cell receptor beta chains share one sample of origin, sequenced in a study of T cell responses to AZD1222 COVID-19 vaccine. Libraries were prepared by immunoSEQ multiplex PCR; TCRdb keeps only in-frame clonotypes and omits some of them. The sample holds 95,000 to 100,000 clones; approximately 88% are singletons and the top ten take approximately 15%. The sample consisted of peripheral blood, taken 28 days after the second AZD1222 dose. The receptors were gathered from an adult who received the AZD1222 COVID-19 vaccine.

The J gene is TRBJ1-2, the V gene TRBV2; D call uncertain. From germline, CDR1 is SNHLY and CDR2 FYNNEI. The CDR3 runs to 13 residues. V lost 5 bases, J lost 5 bases, and 12 bases lay in between. The chain's CDR3 is CASSFTMTYGYTF. CDR3 DNA: TGTGCCAGCAGTTTCACGATGACTTATGGCTACACCTTC.

This clone was detected only once. Here the CDR3 reads CASSYSDSSYEQYF. CDR3 sequence (DNA): TGTGCCAGCAGTTATTCGGATTCATCCTACGAGCAGTACTTC. V usage is TRBV6-5 and J usage is TRBJ2-7; D is undetermined. CDR1 and CDR2 from the germline V gene are MNHEY and SVGAGI. Trimming took off 3 bases at V and 1 base at J, with 10 bases between the two ends. The length of the CDR3 is 14 residues.

The table lists this clone with a few counts. The chain recombines TRBV27 with TRBJ2-3; 8 bases agree with TRBD2. This CDR3 spans 14 amino acids. CDR1 and CDR2 (germline): MNHEY, SMNVEV (reference sequence). With V trimmed by 10 bases and J by 0 bases, 6 bases remained unmatched. The DNA for the CDR3 is TGTGCCACCCGACTAGCGTATAGCACAGATACGCAGTATTTT. It codes for CATRLAYSTDTQYF.

The chain uses TRBV19 and TRBJ1-6; 7 bases match TRBD1. Germline V gene lookup returns CDR1 LNHDA and CDR2 SQIVND (reference sequence). With V trimmed by 10 bases and J by 0 bases, 3 bases remained unmatched. The CDR3 contains 14 residues. This chain's CDR3 is CATNRGSYNSPLHF. For the CDR3, the DNA is TGTGCCACGAACAGGGGCTCCTATAATTCACCCCTCCACTTT.

This sequence joins TRBV5-1 and TRBJ2-1; D gene ambiguous. V was cut by 0 bases and J by 8 bases, with 6 bases left in between. The CDR3 runs to 12 residues. CDR1 SGHRS and CDR2 YFSETQ come from the germline V gene. CDR3 loop: CASSLVFDEQFF. For the CDR3, the DNA is TGCGCCAGCAGCTTGGTATTCGATGAGCAGTTCTTC.

This clone appeared once. This chain joins TRBV2 and TRBJ2-5, with unresolved D. CDR1 is SNHLY, CDR2 FYNNEI, per germline. The CDR3 runs 13 residues. With 3 bases removed from V and 7 bases from J, the gap between germline ends came to 12 bases. CDR3 DNA: TGTGCCAGCAGTGAGGAAGGAGCTCGGACCCAGTACTTC. Translation: CASSEEGARTQYF.

The rearrangement uses TRBV4-2 and TRBJ1-2, with a weak D call TRBD1 (5 bases). The CDR3 runs 16 residues. Germline V gene data show CDR1 as LGHNA and CDR2 as YNFKEQ. Trimming pared 0 bases from V and 2 bases from J, leaving 13 bases between. As DNA, the CDR3 is TGTGCCAGCAGCCAAGAAGTTCAGGGAGGGAACTATGGCTACACCTTC. As protein: CASSQEVQGGNYGYTF.

The rearrangement links TRBV5-1 to TRBJ2-7; D is perhaps TRBD2 (6 bases). Germline CDR1 and CDR2: SGHRS and YFSETQ. Trimming left V 4 bases short and J 7 bases short, with 12 bases between. The CDR3 has 12 residues. CDR3 sequence reads: CASSPPGREQYF. CDR3 in DNA: TGCGCCAGCAGCCCACCTGGGAGGGAGCAGTACTTC. Full variable domain (remainder filled in from reference TRBV5-1 and TRBJ2-7): KAGVTQTPRYLIKTRGQQVTLSCSPISGHRSVSWYQQTPGQGLQFLFEYFSETQRNKGNFPGRFSGRQFSNSRSEMNVSTLELGDSALYLCASSPPGREQYFGPGTRLTVT.

To note about this clone: Other DNA sequences in the sample encode the same CDR3. The J gene is TRBJ1-1, the V gene TRBV6-5; no clear D. V was pared by 3 bases and J by 4 bases, with 3 bases between. Germline V gives CDR1 MNHEY, CDR2 SVGAGI. The CDR3 spans 11 residues. CDR3 in DNA: TGTGCCAGCAGTTATGGCACTGAAGCTTTCTTT. Amino acids: CASSYGTEAFF.

The chain joins TRBV18 to TRBJ1-4, with TRBD1 as a possible D gene (5 bases). This CDR3 region has 14 residues. CDR1 and CDR2 from the germline V gene are KGHSH and LQKENI. Trimming stripped 6 bases from V and 7 bases from J, with 15 bases between. CDR3 amino acids: CASSPDGRGEKLFF. The CDR3 DNA reads TGTGCCAGCTCCCCGGACGGGAGGGGTGAAAAACTGTTTTTT.

This clone occurred once. The genes are TRBV21-1 and TRBJ1-2. TRBV21-1 is assigned pseudogene status. The CDR3 covers 19 residues. CDR3 coding DNA: TGTGCCAGCAGCAGCGGCTCGGGTTTCAGGACACCCTCCGAGGGGGGCTACACCTTC. Protein product: CASSSGSGFRTPSEGGYTF.

The rearrangement joins TRBV19 to TRBJ1-5; 7 positions agree with TRBD1. Germline values: CDR1 LNHDA, CDR2 SQIVND (reference sequence). The trim removed 7 bases at V and 2 bases at J, leaving 14 bases unmatched. There are 17 residues in the CDR3. This CDR3 is CASTPQGGPGGNQPQHF. The DNA for the CDR3 is TGTGCCAGTACACCCCAGGGGGGCCCTGGGGGCAATCAGCCCCAGCATTTT. Supplemented by reference TRBV19 and TRBJ1-5, the full variable domain reads DGGITQSPKYLFRKEGQNVTLSCEQNLNHDAMYWYRQDPGQGLRLIYYSQIVNDFQKGDIAEGYSVSREKKESFPLTVTSAQKNPTAFYLCASTPQGGPGGNQPQHFGDGTRLSIL.

The rearrangement links TRBV5-1 to TRBJ2-1; no definite D call. The length of the CDR3 is 14 residues. V shed 3 bases and J shed 8 bases, with 15 bases lying between them. Germline V gives CDR1 SGHRS, CDR2 YFSETQ. CDR3 loop: CASSSSGSNHEQFF. The CDR3 nucleotides read TGCGCCAGCAGCTCGTCCGGGTCGAACCATGAGCAGTTCTTC.